The 20 T cell receptor beta chains in this list originate from one sample, sequenced in a study of T cells in Graves' hyperthyroidism and ophthalmopathy. RNA transcripts provided the source from which TCR beta CDR3 regions were amplified. In the first-round RT-PCR of the TCR CDR3, the HTBI primer set was used. TCRdb re-called the multiplex PCR reads through MiXCR, storing one row per CDR3 protein. The repertoire consists of a few hundred thousand distinct CDR3 sequences, with 21% occurring once and the leading ten covering roughly 52%. Sequencing input: blood. The receptors here all came from a woman aged 50 to 60 with Graves' hyperthyroidism.

Of note for this clonotype: This may be a read error, as it is one base from a much larger clone. The chain has TRBV30 and TRBJ1-4, with no clear D. This CDR3 is 14 amino acids long. Trimming cost V 4 bases and J 4 bases, with 13 bases left between them. Germline CDR1 is GTSNPN and CDR2 is SVGIG (reference sequence). The CDR3 nucleotides are TGTGCCTGGAACCGGGTAGTTTTTAATGAAAAACTGTTTTTT. Encoded protein: CAWNRVVFNEKLFF.

This clonotype was seen more than once but under ten times. It may be a read error: a sequence one base away is much more abundant. This chain connects TRBV12-3 or TRBV12-4 to TRBJ2-4; 7 bases are shared with TRBD1. CDR3 size: 13 residues. The CDR3 DNA follows: TGTACCAGCAGTTTTGACAGGGACATCATTCAGTACTTC. Protein sequence: CTSSFDRDIIQYF.

This clonotype was detected once. The chain couples TRBV7-9 to TRBJ1-3, with D uncertain. Germline V gene data show CDR1 as SEHNR and CDR2 as FQNEAQ (reference sequence). This CDR3 is built from 13 residues. Trimming cost V 5 bases and J 4 bases, with 9 bases left between them. This chain's CDR3 is CASSPAAGNTIYF. The CDR3 nucleotides read TGTGCCAGCAGCCCAGCCGCCGGAAACACCATATATTTT.

This clonotype was found many times. The V gene is TRBV28, the J gene TRBJ2-4; 11 bases line up with TRBD2. CDR1 MDHEN and CDR2 SYDVKM come from the germline V gene. This CDR3 has 15 amino acids. V lost 5 bases, J lost 5 bases, and 5 bases stayed unmatched. The DNA for the CDR3 is TGTGCCAGCAGTGATAGCGGGAGGGTTGAAAACATTCAGTACTTC. Its translation: CASSDSGRVENIQYF.

The rearrangement joins TRBV15 to TRBJ2-3, with D possibly called TRBD1 or TRBD2 (5 bases each). This CDR3 comprises 19 residues. CDR1 is LNHNV and CDR2 is YYDKDF in the germline V gene (reference sequence). V was cut by 0 bases and J by 0 bases, with 19 bases left in between. CDR3 in amino acids: CATSRDRGAARGSTDTQYF. The CDR3 DNA reads TGTGCCACCAGCAGAGATAGAGGGGCCGCGCGAGGGAGCACAGATACGCAGTATTTT. The full variable domain, in which reference TRBV15 and TRBJ2-3 provide the parts outside the CDR3, is DAMVIQNPRYQVTQFGKPVTLSCSQTLNHNVMYWYQQKSSQAPKLLFHYYDKDFNNEADTPDNFQSRRPNTSFCFLDIRSPGLGDTAMYLCATSRDRGAARGSTDTQYFGPGTRLTVL.

This clonotype appeared a few times. J is TRBJ2-5 and V is TRBV5-5; 12 bases agree with TRBD1. J lost 5 bases, V lost 4 bases, and 6 bases had no gene match. This CDR3 region has 15 residues. In germline, CDR1 is SGHKS, CDR2 YYEKEE (reference sequence). Written as DNA, the CDR3 is TGTGCCAGCAGCACGGGGGACAGGGGGCTGGAGACCCAGTACTTC. It codes for CASSTGDRGLETQYF. Combining the CDR3 with reference TRBV5-5 and TRBJ2-5 gives the whole variable domain DAGVTQSPTHLIKTRGQQVTLRCSPISGHKSVSWYQQVLGQGPQFIFQYYEKEERGRGNFPDRFSARQFPNYSSELNVNALLLGDSALYLCASSTGDRGLETQYFGPGTRLLVL.

This clonotype has at least ten counts. The rearrangement uses TRBV24-1 and TRBJ1-5; TRBD1 matches 9 bases. This CDR3 region has 17 residues. The germline gives CDR1 KGHDR, CDR2 SFDVKD. The V and J ends lost 3 bases and 6 bases, in that order; junction bases with no gene match: 11. CDR3 sequence (DNA): TGTGCCACCAGTGATCCCGGTGGGGGACAGGGCGGTCAGCCCCAGCATTTT. Protein: CATSDPGGGQGGQPQHF.

This clonotype occurred a few times. The chain links TRBV28 to TRBJ1-1, with D perhaps matching TRBD1 (5 bases). Germline V gene lookup returns CDR1 MDHEN and CDR2 SYDVKM. The CDR3 sequence is 15 residues long. Trimming pared 4 bases from V and 1 base from J, leaving 13 bases between. CDR3: CASSSPGRPNTEAFF. In DNA form, the CDR3 reads TGTGCCAGCAGTTCTCCGGGACGGCCGAACACTGAAGCTTTCTTT.

The sample holds a few counts of this clonotype. This rearrangement joins TRBV20-1 to TRBJ2-5; 9 bases map to TRBD2. Germline V gene data show CDR1 as DFQATT and CDR2 as SNEGSKA (reference sequence). With 2 bases clipped from V and 5 bases from J, the junction kept 6 bases outside the gene matches. The CDR3 runs to 14 residues. The CDR3 DNA is TGCAGTGCTAGACGTTTAGCGGGAGCGGAGACCCAGTACTTC. This translates into CSARRLAGAETQYF.

This clonotype was picked up one time. The chain is built from TRBV28 and TRBJ1-4, with a possible D match to TRBD1 (5 bases). With 6 bases removed from V and 3 bases from J, the gap between germline ends came to 14 bases. Germline values: CDR1 MDHEN, CDR2 SYDVKM. CDR3 size: 15 residues. DNA of the CDR3: TGTGCCAGCAGGGACCCGGGACCAGCTAATGAAAAACTGTTTTTT. Translating it yields CASRDPGPANEKLFF.

The genes are TRBV6-1 and TRBJ1-4; the D is unclear. The V end lost 5 bases, the J end lost 0 bases, and 13 bases lay between the germline ends. CDR1 is MNHNS, CDR2 SASEGT, per germline. The CDR3 has 16 residues. The CDR3 sequence is CASSSGSVSTNEKLFF. The DNA of the CDR3 is TGTGCCAGCAGTTCTGGGTCTGTTTCAACTAATGAAAAACTGTTTTTT.

Worth noting for this clonotype: A read error may account for a junction end that differs from germline. The rearrangement uses TRBV3-1 and TRBJ2-3; TRBD2 aligns across 15 bases. CDR3 size: 17 residues. Germline assignment: CDR1 LGHDT and CDR2 YNNKEL (reference sequence). The chain's CDR3 is CTSSWSGLAGGTDTQYF. The CDR3 coding sequence is TGTACCAGCAGTTGGTCCGGACTAGCGGGAGGGACAGATACGCAGTATTTT.

This chain joins TRBV5-1 and TRBJ2-1; D is unresolved. Germline lookup yields CDR1 SGHRS and CDR2 YFSETQ. The CDR3 contains 14 residues. The ends were cut back, 4 bases at V and 9 bases at J, with 17 bases in the middle. The CDR3 DNA follows: TGCGCCAGCAGCACCCGGGTGGGCGTAGGTGAGCAGTTCTTC. Translated: CASSTRVGVGEQFF.

V is TRBV3-1 and J is TRBJ2-3; 10 bases agree with TRBD1. Per germline, CDR1 LGHDT and CDR2 YNNKEL (reference sequence). Germline trimming cut 5 bases from V and 4 bases from J; bases unmatched to any gene: 9. CDR3 size: 16 residues. CDR3 sequence: CASSDRGGQGADTQYF. In DNA form, the CDR3 reads TGTGCCAGCAGCGACCGGGGTGGACAGGGGGCAGATACGCAGTATTTT.

The chain couples TRBV6-2 or TRBV6-3 to TRBJ1-6; 11 bases fit TRBD1. Per germline, CDR1 MNHEY and CDR2 SVGEGT. V shed 4 bases, J shed 5 bases, and the junction held 4 bases outside the gene matches. CDR3 size: 16 residues. The CDR3 DNA reads as TGTGCCAGCAGTTCCCGGGGACAGGGGGATAATTCACCCCTCCACTTT. This sequence encodes CASSSRGQGDNSPLHF.

Ten or more counts support this clonotype. This chain uses TRBV27 with TRBJ1-6, with a possible D match to TRBD1 (6 bases). CDR3 size: 15 residues. V was shortened by 6 bases and J by 1 base, with 10 bases between the two germline ends. In germline, CDR1 is MNHEY, CDR2 SMNVEV (reference sequence). The CDR3 sequence is CASSHQGSYNSPLHF. In nucleotides, the CDR3 is TGTGCCAGCAGCCATCAGGGGTCCTATAATTCACCCCTCCACTTT.

Here the CDR3 DNA reads TGTGCCACTCGAGTAGGGGTCTACACTGAAGCTTTCTTT. This codes for CATRVGVYTEAFF. This chain joins TRBV6-1 and TRBJ1-1; TRBD1 is a possible D gene (5 bases). Trimming took off 10 bases at V and 3 bases at J, with 15 bases between the two ends. The CDR3 is made up of 13 amino acids. The germline V gene encodes CDR1 MNHNS and CDR2 SASEGT.

The sample holds many counts of this clonotype. The chain is built from TRBV5-1 and TRBJ2-1, with a weak D call TRBD1 (6 bases). The CDR3 sequence is 13 residues long. Germline V gene lookup returns CDR1 SGHRS and CDR2 YFSETQ. The V and J ends lost 4 bases and 5 bases respectively, with 10 bases between them. The chain's CDR3 is CASSTGLDNEQFF. DNA of the CDR3: TGCGCCAGCAGCACAGGGCTCGACAATGAGCAGTTCTTC. The whole variable domain, remainder taken from reference TRBV5-1 and TRBJ2-1, is KAGVTQTPRYLIKTRGQQVTLSCSPISGHRSVSWYQQTPGQGLQFLFEYFSETQRNKGNFPGRFSGRQFSNSRSEMNVSTLELGDSALYLCASSTGLDNEQFFGPGTRLTVL.

This clonotype has ten or more counts. This rearrangement joins TRBV7-2 to TRBJ2-2; 10 nucleotides match TRBD2. Germline-derived CDR1 and CDR2 are SGHTA and FQGNSA. J gave up 7 bases and V 5 bases, and 10 bases lay outside the gene matches. The CDR3 runs to 16 residues. The CDR3 region is CASSLPSGGAFGELFF. The CDR3 nucleotides read TGTGCCAGCAGCCTTCCAAGCGGGGGGGCCTTCGGGGAGCTGTTTTTT.

This clonotype was counted at least ten times. The chain combines TRBV24-1 with TRBJ1-1, with a tentative D call TRBD1 (5 bases). Trimming pared 5 bases from V and 5 bases from J, leaving 17 bases between. Germline-derived CDR1 and CDR2 are KGHDR and SFDVKD. The CDR3 spans 15 residues. CDR3 sequence reads: CATSGPGTGGTEAFF. For the CDR3, the DNA is TGTGCCACCAGTGGACCCGGGACGGGGGGAACTGAAGCTTTCTTT.